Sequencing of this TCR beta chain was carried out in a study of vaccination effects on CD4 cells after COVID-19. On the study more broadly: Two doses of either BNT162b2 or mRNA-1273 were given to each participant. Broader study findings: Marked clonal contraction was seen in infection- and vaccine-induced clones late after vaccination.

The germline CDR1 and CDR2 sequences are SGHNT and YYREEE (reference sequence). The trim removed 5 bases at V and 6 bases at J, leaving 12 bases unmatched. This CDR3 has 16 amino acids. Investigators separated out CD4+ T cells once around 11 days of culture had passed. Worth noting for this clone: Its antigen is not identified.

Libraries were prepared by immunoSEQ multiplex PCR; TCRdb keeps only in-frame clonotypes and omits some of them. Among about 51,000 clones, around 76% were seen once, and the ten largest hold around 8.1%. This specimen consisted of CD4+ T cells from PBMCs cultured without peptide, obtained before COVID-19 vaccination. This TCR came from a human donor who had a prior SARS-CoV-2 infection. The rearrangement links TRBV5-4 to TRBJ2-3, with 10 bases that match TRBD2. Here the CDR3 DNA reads TGTGCCAGCAGACAGTCTAGCGGGAGTGGTGTGGATACGCAGTATTTT. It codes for CASRQSSGSGVDTQYF.